This TCR beta chain emerged from a study of cytomegalovirus exposure and HLA in healthy donors. General observations from the study: TCR beta V segments were, for the most part, productive about 90% or about 30% of the time in an earlier analysis. A reported reduction in N-insertions relative to the approximately 600-donor mean was seen in an Asian-associated ancestry cluster in a later analysis.

The CDR3 spans 16 residues. CDR1 GTSNPN and CDR2 SVGIG come from the germline V gene (reference sequence). The V gene end was trimmed by 5 bases and the J gene end by 5 bases; junction bases not matched to a gene: 15. Regarding this clone: The antigen is unknown.

Primers included in the PCR were 60 Vbeta and 13 Jbeta primers. Sequenced by immunoSEQ multiplex PCR; TCRdb stores in-frame clones only, minus some. The profile covers some 190,000 clones, with about 90% appearing a single time and around 0.99% taken by the ten largest. Sequences were obtained from PBMCs. The rearrangement joins TRBV30 to TRBJ2-1; 7 nucleotides match TRBD2. This clonotype was obtained from a boy aged 2 to 10 in good health and CMV-seronegative. This chain's CDR3 is CAWAKRDSRRHNEQFF. CDR3 DNA: TGTGCCTGGGCTAAGCGGGACTCAAGGAGGCACAATGAGCAGTTCTTC.